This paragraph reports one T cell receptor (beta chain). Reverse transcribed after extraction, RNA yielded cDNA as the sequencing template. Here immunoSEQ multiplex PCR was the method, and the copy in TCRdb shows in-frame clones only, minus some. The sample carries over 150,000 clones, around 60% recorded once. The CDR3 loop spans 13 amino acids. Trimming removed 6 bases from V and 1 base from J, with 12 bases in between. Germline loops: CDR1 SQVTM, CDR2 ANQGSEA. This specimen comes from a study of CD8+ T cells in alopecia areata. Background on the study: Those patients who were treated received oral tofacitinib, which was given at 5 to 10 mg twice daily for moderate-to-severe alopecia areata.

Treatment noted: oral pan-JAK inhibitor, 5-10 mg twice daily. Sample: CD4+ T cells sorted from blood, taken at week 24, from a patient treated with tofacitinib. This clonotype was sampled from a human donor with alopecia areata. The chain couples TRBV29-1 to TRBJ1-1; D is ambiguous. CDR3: CSVPGRTNTEAFF. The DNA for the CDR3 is TGCAGCGTCCCGGGCCGGACGAACACTGAAGCTTTCTTT.